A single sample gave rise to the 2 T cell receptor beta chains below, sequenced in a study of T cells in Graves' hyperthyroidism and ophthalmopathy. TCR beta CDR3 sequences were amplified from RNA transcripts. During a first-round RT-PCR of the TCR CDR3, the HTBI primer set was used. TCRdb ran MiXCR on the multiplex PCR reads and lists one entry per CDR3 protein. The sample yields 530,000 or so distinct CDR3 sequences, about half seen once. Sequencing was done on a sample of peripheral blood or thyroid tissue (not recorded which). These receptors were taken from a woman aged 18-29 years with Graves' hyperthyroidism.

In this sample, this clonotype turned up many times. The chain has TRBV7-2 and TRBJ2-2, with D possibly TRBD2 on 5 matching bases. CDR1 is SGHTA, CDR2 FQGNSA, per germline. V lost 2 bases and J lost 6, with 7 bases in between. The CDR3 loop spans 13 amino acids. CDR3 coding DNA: TGTGCCAGCAGCTTACCGGGGTCCGGGGAGCTGTTTTTT. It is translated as CASSLPGSGELFF.

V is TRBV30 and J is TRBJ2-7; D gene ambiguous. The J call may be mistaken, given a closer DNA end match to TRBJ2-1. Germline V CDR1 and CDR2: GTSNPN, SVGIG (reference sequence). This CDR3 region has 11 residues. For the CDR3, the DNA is TGTGCCTGGAGTGTAGTGCAGGAGCAGTTCTTC. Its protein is CAWSVVQEQFF.